These 29 T cell receptor beta chains share one sample of origin, sequenced in a study of blood T cell repertoires in COVID-19. Sequenced by immunoSEQ multiplex PCR; TCRdb stores in-frame clones only, minus some. The sample lists approximately 75,000 clones; roughly 80% were seen once. Sequenced material: peripheral blood. The source of these receptors is a man aged 45 to 65 with COVID-19, enrolled during active disease.

This rearrangement joins TRBV6-5 to TRBJ2-7; 9 positions agree with TRBD2. The CDR3 extends over 16 amino acids. Germline V gene sequence: CDR1 MNHEY, CDR2 SVGAGI. V lost 4 bases to trimming and J lost 0 bases; unmatched junction nucleotides: 7. The CDR3 nucleotides are TGTGCCAGCAGTTCGGTGTTTAGCGGGAGCTCCTACGAGCAGTACTTC. It specifies CASSSVFSGSSYEQYF.

V usage is TRBV4-3 and J usage is TRBJ2-1, with 15 bases fitting TRBD2. With V trimmed by 0 bases and J by 6 bases, 6 bases remained unmatched. The CDR3 sequence is 18 residues long. CDR1 and CDR2 from the germline V gene are LGHNA and YSLEER. The CDR3 reads CASSQDLGLAGGPNEQFF. For the CDR3, the DNA is TGCGCCAGCAGCCAAGACCTCGGACTAGCGGGAGGGCCCAATGAGCAGTTCTTC.

The chain couples TRBV5-1 to TRBJ1-4; 9 bases agree with TRBD1. There are 16 residues in the CDR3. CDR1 and CDR2 from the germline V gene are SGHRS and YFSETQ. Trimming took 0 bases from V and 8 from J; bases not matched to a gene: 8. The CDR3 coding sequence is TGCGCCAGCAGCTTGGGGGCACAGGGGGCGAGGGAAAAACTGTTTTTT. Translated, it gives CASSLGAQGAREKLFF.

This sequence joins TRBV5-1 and TRBJ2-1; D perhaps matches TRBD1 (5 bases). V lost 5 bases and J lost 6, with 9 bases in between. Looked up from germline, CDR1 is SGHRS and CDR2 is YFSETQ. The CDR3 consists of 12 residues. The CDR3 sequence: CASRRQFNEQFF. CDR3 sequence (DNA): TGCGCCAGCAGAAGACAGTTCAATGAGCAGTTCTTC.

V usage is TRBV7-2 and J usage is TRBJ2-7; tentative D call: TRBD1 (5 bases). V was shortened by 3 bases and J by 0 bases, with 18 bases between the two germline ends. The length of the CDR3 is 17 residues. The germline V gene encodes CDR1 SGHTA and CDR2 FQGNSA. The CDR3 nucleotides are TGTGCCAGCAGCTTTCGGCAGGGTTCCGTTAGCTCCTACGAGCAGTACTTC. Amino acids: CASSFRQGSVSSYEQYF.

The chain employs TRBV28 and TRBJ2-1, with D possibly matching TRBD2 (5 bases). The length of the CDR3 is 14 residues. V was pared by 7 bases and J by 4 bases, with 14 bases between. CDR1 and CDR2 (germline): MDHEN, SYDVKM. The CDR3, as DNA: TGTGCCAGCATGAGTTCGGGGTCGTACAATGAGCAGTTCTTC. Its translation: CASMSSGSYNEQFF.

The V gene is TRBV30, the J gene TRBJ1-1; D is possibly TRBD1 (5 bases). CDR3 length: 12 amino acids. The V gene lost 0 bases and the J gene lost 7 bases, with 9 bases spanning the gap. CDR1 and CDR2 from the germline V gene are GTSNPN and SVGIG (reference sequence). The CDR3 DNA sequence: TGTGCCTGGAGTGTATCCGGGGGTGAAGCTTTCTTT. Its translation: CAWSVSGGEAFF.

This sequence joins TRBV28 and TRBJ1-1, with D unresolved. This CDR3 region has 13 residues. Germline V gives CDR1 MDHEN, CDR2 SYDVKM. V dropped 8 bases and J dropped 4 bases, with 14 bases sitting between them. The CDR3 sequence is CASRSRPPTEAFF. CDR3 nucleotides: TGTGCCAGCCGATCGCGGCCTCCCACTGAAGCTTTCTTT.

This clone was detected a few times. This chain uses TRBV3-1 (or the pseudogene TRBV3-2) with TRBJ1-3; no clear D. Germline CDR1 is LGHDT and CDR2 is YNNKEL (reference sequence). This CDR3 region has 17 residues. The germline V and J ends were trimmed by 0 bases and 0 bases, with 12 bases remaining between them. The CDR3 sequence: CASSQEVFSYSGNTIYF. CDR3 nucleotides: TGTGCCAGCAGCCAAGAGGTCTTTTCCTACTCTGGAAACACCATATATTTT.

The V gene is TRBV27, the J gene TRBJ2-3, with D possibly matching TRBD1 (6 bases). Between the trimmed V and J ends, which lost 4 bases and 3 bases, there was a span of 14 bases. Per the germline V gene, CDR1 is MNHEY and CDR2 is SMNVEV (reference sequence). This CDR3 region has 15 residues. This CDR3 is CASSYDMGATDTQYF. Here the CDR3 DNA reads TGTGCCAGCAGTTACGACATGGGGGCAACAGATACGCAGTATTTT.

The genes are TRBV6-5 and TRBJ1-1; D is possibly TRBD1 (6 bases). This CDR3 has 13 residues. Germline CDR1 and CDR2: MNHEY and SVGAGI. The V end lost 5 bases, the J end lost 6 bases, and 13 bases lay between the germline ends. CDR3 DNA: TGTGCCAGCAGTCCGAATCCAGGGGCTGAAGCTTTCTTT. Its protein product is CASSPNPGAEAFF.

The V call is TRBV19, the J call TRBJ1-1, with 9 bases aligning to TRBD1. From germline, CDR1 is LNHDA and CDR2 SQIVND (reference sequence). The CDR3 has 17 residues. Trimming removed 7 bases from V and 1 base from J; junction bases left unmatched: 13. The CDR3 DNA sequence: TGTGCCAGTATCCCCTCCCGGACAGGGGAGGGGAACACTGAAGCTTTCTTT. Amino acid sequence: CASIPSRTGEGNTEAFF.

The gene calls are TRBV2 and TRBJ2-7; TRBD1 matches at 8 bases. CDR3 length: 14 amino acids. V shed 4 bases and J 7 bases; nucleotides not matched to a gene: 9. Germline assignment: CDR1 SNHLY and CDR2 FYNNEI. CDR3 coding DNA: TGTGCCAGCAGTGTCCGTGACAGGGGCTCGGAGCAGTACTTC. It translates to CASSVRDRGSEQYF. Full variable domain (remainder filled in from reference TRBV2 and TRBJ2-7): EPEVTQTPSHQVTQMGQEVILRCVPISNHLYFYWYRQILGQKVEFLVSFYNNEISEKSEIFDDQFSVERPDGSNFTLKIRSTKLEDSAMYFCASSVRDRGSEQYFGPGTRLTVT.

The chain has TRBV28 and TRBJ2-1; D possibly corresponds to TRBD1 (5 bases). The CDR3 contains 16 residues. Trimming stripped 5 bases from V and 0 bases from J, with 14 bases between. Per the germline V gene, CDR1 is MDHEN and CDR2 is SYDVKM. The CDR3 here is CASSLPGRASYNEQFF. In DNA, the CDR3 is TGTGCCAGCAGTCTCCCCGGCAGGGCCTCCTACAATGAGCAGTTCTTC.

CDR3 protein: CAWSPRHRGLGTQYF. DNA of the CDR3: TGTGCCTGGAGTCCACGACACAGGGGGCTAGGGACGCAGTATTTT. V gene TRBV30 combines with J gene TRBJ2-3; 9 nucleotides match TRBD1. The CDR3 has 15 residues. Germline lookup yields CDR1 GTSNPN and CDR2 SVGIG (reference sequence). V lost 2 bases and J lost 9; bases outside the gene matches: 12.

This rearrangement joins TRBV5-1 to TRBJ2-3; weak D call: TRBD1 (6 bases). V lost 2 bases and J 5 bases, leaving 15 bases between the germline ends. From germline, CDR1 is SGHRS and CDR2 YFSETQ. This CDR3 region has 15 residues. The CDR3 loop is CASSLQGVYVDTQYF. CDR3 in DNA: TGCGCCAGCAGCTTACAGGGTGTTTATGTAGATACGCAGTATTTT.

This clone was seen once. The J gene is TRBJ1-1, the V gene TRBV30; D may be TRBD1 (6 bases). Germline V gives CDR1 GTSNPN, CDR2 SVGIG (reference sequence). The CDR3 extends over 11 amino acids. V was pared by 5 bases and J by 11 bases, with 15 bases between. CDR3 residues: CAWRGQLLAFF. Here the CDR3 DNA reads TGTGCCTGGCGAGGACAGTTGTTGGCTTTCTTT.

The table lists this clone with a count of one. The chain combines TRBV7-9 with TRBJ2-5; D gene ambiguous. The CDR3 totals 10 residues. V dropped 6 bases and J dropped 9 bases, with 8 bases sitting between them. Per germline, CDR1 SEHNR and CDR2 FQNEAQ (reference sequence). DNA for the CDR3: TGTGCCAGCAGTCTTAAGCCCCAGTACTTC. Translation: CASSLKPQYF.

This chain uses TRBV5-4 with TRBJ2-3; 9 nucleotides line up with TRBD1. The CDR3 length is 16 residues. Trimming cost V 2 bases and J 1 base; bases outside gene matches: 5. Looked up from germline, CDR1 is SGHNT and CDR2 is YYREEE (reference sequence). CDR3 amino acids: CASSFPTGGGTDTQYF. Here the CDR3 DNA reads TGTGCCAGCAGCTTCCCGACAGGGGGTGGCACAGATACGCAGTATTTT.

The chain recombines TRBV6-5 with TRBJ1-1; no definite D call. Trimming stripped 5 bases from V and 1 base from J, with 8 bases between. This CDR3 is 13 amino acids long. CDR1 is MNHEY and CDR2 is SVGAGI in the germline V gene. The CDR3 is CASSPRGNTEAFF. The CDR3 DNA reads TGTGCCAGCAGTCCCCGAGGGAACACTGAAGCTTTCTTT.

This rearrangement joins TRBV3-1 (or the pseudogene TRBV3-2) to TRBJ1-6; D is possibly TRBD1 (5 bases). In germline, CDR1 is LGHDT, CDR2 YNNKEL (reference sequence). CDR3 length: 15 amino acids. V dropped 0 bases and J dropped 7 bases, with 10 bases sitting between them. CDR3 DNA: TGTGCCAGCAGCCAAGAAGGGGTGGGCAATTCACCCCTCCACTTT. It yields the protein CASSQEGVGNSPLHF.

The V and J genes are TRBV7-9 and TRBJ2-2; 8 bases agree with TRBD2. V shed 1 base, J shed 6 bases, and the junction held 7 bases outside the gene matches. This CDR3 is built from 16 residues. Germline V gives CDR1 SEHNR, CDR2 FQNEAQ (reference sequence). The CDR3 spells CASSLVSLAGPGELFF. The CDR3 DNA reads as TGTGCCAGCAGCTTAGTATCCCTAGCGGGCCCCGGGGAGCTGTTTTTT.

The CDR3 loop reads CASSLRQSYEQYF. The CDR3 coding sequence is TGTGCCAGCAGTTTGAGACAGTCCTACGAGCAGTACTTC. The rearrangement uses TRBV6-5 and TRBJ2-7; maybe TRBD1 (5 bases). Trimming pared 4 bases from V and 1 base from J, leaving 8 bases between. The CDR3 spans 13 residues. The V gene's germline CDR1 is MNHEY and CDR2 SVGAGI.

V and J are TRBV7-6 and TRBJ2-2; 11 bases are a match to TRBD2. The trim removed 1 base at V and 7 bases at J, leaving 11 bases unmatched. Germline CDR1 reads SGHVS; CDR2 reads FNYEAQ. The CDR3 has 18 amino acids. CDR3 in amino acids: CASSLGRLAGKVGGELFF. The CDR3 DNA follows: TGTGCCAGCAGCTTAGGGAGACTAGCGGGAAAGGTCGGCGGGGAGCTGTTTTTT. Supplemented by reference TRBV7-6 and TRBJ2-2, the full variable domain reads GAGVSQSPRYKVTKRGQDVALRCDPISGHVSLYWYRQALGQGPEFLTYFNYEAQQDKSGLPNDRFSAERPEGSISTLTIQRTEQRDSAMYRCASSLGRLAGKVGGELFFGEGSRLTVL.

This sequence joins TRBV7-9 and TRBJ1-1; TRBD1 might be the D (5 bases). Germline CDR1 and CDR2: SEHNR and FQNEAQ (reference sequence). The V end lost 5 bases, the J end lost 0 bases, and 13 bases lay between the germline ends. The CDR3 consists of 15 residues. The CDR3 spells CASSTRRGLNTEAFF. CDR3 coding DNA: TGTGCCAGCAGCACCAGAAGGGGATTGAACACTGAAGCTTTCTTT.

V gene TRBV5-1 combines with J gene TRBJ1-4; 8 nucleotides match TRBD1. J lost 4 bases, V lost 5 bases, and 7 bases had no gene match. The CDR3 loop spans 15 amino acids. Germline values: CDR1 SGHRS, CDR2 YFSETQ. The CDR3 DNA reads TGCGCCAGCAGACGCCCGACAGGGGATAATGAAAAACTGTTTTTT. This translates into CASRRPTGDNEKLFF.

V usage is TRBV28 and J usage is TRBJ2-1; the match to TRBD2 covers 11 bases. The CDR3 has 15 amino acids. Germline V lookup: CDR1 MDHEN, CDR2 SYDVKM. With 5 bases clipped from V and 6 bases from J, the junction kept 6 bases outside the gene matches. The CDR3 region is CASSGGTSGVNEQFF. The CDR3 DNA sequence: TGTGCCAGCAGTGGAGGGACTAGCGGAGTCAATGAGCAGTTCTTC.

This chain connects TRBV11-1 to TRBJ1-1; D is unresolved. CDR3 length: 14 amino acids. In germline, CDR1 is SGHAT, CDR2 FQDESV (reference sequence). Trimming took 6 bases from V and 2 from J, leaving 13 bases between them. CDR3 residues: CASSPRKSNTEAFF. The CDR3 coding sequence is TGTGCCAGCAGTCCTCGTAAGAGCAACACTGAAGCTTTCTTT.

The rearrangement joins TRBV7-2 to TRBJ2-7; 10 bases map to TRBD1. V was clipped by 5 bases and J by 3 bases; unmatched bases: 10. The germline V gene encodes CDR1 SGHTA and CDR2 FQGNSA. CDR3 length: 16 residues. Here the CDR3 DNA reads TGTGCCAGCAGCCCCCGAGGGACAGGGGTTGGCTACGAGCAGTACTTC. It translates to CASSPRGTGVGYEQYF.